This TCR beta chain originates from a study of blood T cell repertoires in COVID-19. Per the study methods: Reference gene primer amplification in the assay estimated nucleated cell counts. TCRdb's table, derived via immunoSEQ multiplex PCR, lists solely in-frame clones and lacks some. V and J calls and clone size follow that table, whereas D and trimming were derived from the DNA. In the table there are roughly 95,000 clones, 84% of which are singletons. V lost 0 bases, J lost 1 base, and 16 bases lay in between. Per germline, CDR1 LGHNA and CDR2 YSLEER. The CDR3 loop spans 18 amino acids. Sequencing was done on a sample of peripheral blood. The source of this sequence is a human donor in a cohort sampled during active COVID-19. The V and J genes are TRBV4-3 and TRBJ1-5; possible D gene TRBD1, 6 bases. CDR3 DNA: TGCGCCAGCAGCCAAGATGCTCCTGGGGGGGCAAGCAATCAGCCCCAGCATTTT. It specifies CASSQDAPGGASNQPQHF.